This TCR beta chain appears in the sequencing data of a study of radiation and T cells in renal cell carcinoma. Time point of the sample: blood 2 weeks post-SBRT. Noted treatment: 15 Gy SBRT to primary tumor, nephrectomy 4 weeks later. V was trimmed by 7 bases and J by 0 bases, leaving 18 bases between them. Germline V gene sequence: CDR1 LNHDA, CDR2 SQIVND (reference sequence). This CDR3 has 16 amino acids. Turning to this clone: The antigen is undetermined.

Points from the study as a whole: Top tumor clonotypes rose in blood 2 weeks post-radiation, then contracted.

The table came from immunoSEQ multiplex PCR; TCRdb's copy has only in-frame clones and leaves some out. Among fewer than 55,000 clones listed, about 80% were seen once. The chain couples TRBV19 to TRBJ1-2; D not certain. Sequences were derived from blood, sampled from a patient whose treatment included radiotherapy and nephrectomy. The clonotype was recovered from a woman between 65 and 79 years old with renal cell carcinoma. The CDR3 DNA follows: TGTGCCAGTACCCCCAGAACCTACACCACTAACTATGGCTACACCTTC. Translating gives CASTPRTYTTNYGYTF.